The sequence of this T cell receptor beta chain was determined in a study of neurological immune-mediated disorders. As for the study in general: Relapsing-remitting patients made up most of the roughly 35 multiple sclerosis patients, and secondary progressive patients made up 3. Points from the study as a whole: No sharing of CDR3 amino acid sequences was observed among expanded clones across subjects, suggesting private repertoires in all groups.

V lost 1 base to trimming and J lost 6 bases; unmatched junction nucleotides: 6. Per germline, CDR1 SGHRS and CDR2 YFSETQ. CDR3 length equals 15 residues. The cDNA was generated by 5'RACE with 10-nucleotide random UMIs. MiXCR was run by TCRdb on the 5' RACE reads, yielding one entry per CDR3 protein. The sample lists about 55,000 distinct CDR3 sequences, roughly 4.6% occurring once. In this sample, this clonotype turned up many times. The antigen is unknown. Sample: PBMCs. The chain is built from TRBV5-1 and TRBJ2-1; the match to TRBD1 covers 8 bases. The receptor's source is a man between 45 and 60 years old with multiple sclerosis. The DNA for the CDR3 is TGCGCCAGCAGCTTGTGGCAGGGGGCGTTCAATGAGCAGTTCTTC. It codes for CASSLWQGAFNEQFF.